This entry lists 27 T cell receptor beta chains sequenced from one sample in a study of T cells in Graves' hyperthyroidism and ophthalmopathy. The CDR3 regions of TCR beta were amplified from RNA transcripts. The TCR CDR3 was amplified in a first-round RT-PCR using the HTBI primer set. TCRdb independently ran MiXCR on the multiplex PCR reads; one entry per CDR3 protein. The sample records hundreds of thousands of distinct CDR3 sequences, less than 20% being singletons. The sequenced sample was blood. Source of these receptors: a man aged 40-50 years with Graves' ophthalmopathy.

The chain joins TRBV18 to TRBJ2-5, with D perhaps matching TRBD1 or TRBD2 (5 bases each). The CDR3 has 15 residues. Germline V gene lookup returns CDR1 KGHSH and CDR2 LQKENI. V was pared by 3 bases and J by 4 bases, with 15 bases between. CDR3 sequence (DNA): TGTGCCAGCTCACCGGTTGTGGTGAGGGGAGAGACCCAGTACTTC. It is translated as CASSPVVVRGETQYF.

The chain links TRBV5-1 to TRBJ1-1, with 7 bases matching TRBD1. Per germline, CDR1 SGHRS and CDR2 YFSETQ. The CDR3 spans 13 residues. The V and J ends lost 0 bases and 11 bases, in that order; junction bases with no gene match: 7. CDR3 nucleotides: TGCGCCAGCAGCTTGGGGGCAGGGGGTCGGGCTTTCTTT. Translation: CASSLGAGGRAFF. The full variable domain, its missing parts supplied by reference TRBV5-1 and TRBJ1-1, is KAGVTQTPRYLIKTRGQQVTLSCSPISGHRSVSWYQQTPGQGLQFLFEYFSETQRNKGNFPGRFSGRQFSNSRSEMNVSTLELGDSALYLCASSLGAGGRAFFGQGTRLTVV.

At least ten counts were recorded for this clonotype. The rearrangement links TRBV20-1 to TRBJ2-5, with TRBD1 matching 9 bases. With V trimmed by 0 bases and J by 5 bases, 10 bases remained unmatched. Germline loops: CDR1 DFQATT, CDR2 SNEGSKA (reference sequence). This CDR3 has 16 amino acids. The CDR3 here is CSARDPGQGVRETQYF. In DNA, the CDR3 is TGCAGTGCTAGAGATCCGGGACAGGGAGTGAGGGAGACCCAGTACTTC.

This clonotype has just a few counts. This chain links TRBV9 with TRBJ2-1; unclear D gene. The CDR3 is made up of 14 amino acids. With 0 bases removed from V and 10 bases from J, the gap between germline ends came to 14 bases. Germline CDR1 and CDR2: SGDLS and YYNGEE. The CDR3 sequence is CASSVGQNVGEQFF. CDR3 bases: TGTGCCAGCAGCGTAGGACAAAATGTAGGGGAGCAGTTCTTC.

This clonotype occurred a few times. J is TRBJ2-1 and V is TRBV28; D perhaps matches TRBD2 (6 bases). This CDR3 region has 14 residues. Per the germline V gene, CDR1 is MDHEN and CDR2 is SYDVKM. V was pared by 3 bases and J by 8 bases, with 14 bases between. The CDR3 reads CASSFSGRSDEQFF. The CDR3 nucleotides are TGTGCCAGCAGTTTTAGTGGGAGGAGCGATGAGCAGTTCTTC.

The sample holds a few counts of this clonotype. The CDR3, as DNA: TGTGCCAGCAGCTTAGACATTTTGGCTAGCGGGAGGCTTCTTAACACCGGGGAGCTGTTTTTT. This sequence encodes CASSLDILASGRLLNTGELFF. The genes are TRBV7-2 and TRBJ2-2, with TRBD2 matching over 11 bases. The CDR3 covers 21 residues. The V and J ends lost 1 base and 2 bases, in that order; junction bases with no gene match: 15. In germline, CDR1 is SGHTA, CDR2 FQGNSA.

The CDR3 DNA sequence: TGTGCCAGCAGGGCCGACATGTCAGGCGAGCAGTACTTC. Amino acid sequence: CASRADMSGEQYF. The chain recombines TRBV13 with TRBJ2-7; D ambiguous. This CDR3 is built from 13 residues. CDR1 is PRHDT, CDR2 FYEKMQ, per germline (reference sequence). The V gene lost 6 bases and the J gene lost 6 bases, with 15 bases spanning the gap.

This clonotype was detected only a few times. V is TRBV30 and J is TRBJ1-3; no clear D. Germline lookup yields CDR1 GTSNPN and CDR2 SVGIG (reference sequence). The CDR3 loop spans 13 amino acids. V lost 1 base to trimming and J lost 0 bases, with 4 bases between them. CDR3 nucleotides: TGTGCCTGGAGTGCAGGCTCTGGAAACACCATATATTTT. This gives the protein CAWSAGSGNTIYF.

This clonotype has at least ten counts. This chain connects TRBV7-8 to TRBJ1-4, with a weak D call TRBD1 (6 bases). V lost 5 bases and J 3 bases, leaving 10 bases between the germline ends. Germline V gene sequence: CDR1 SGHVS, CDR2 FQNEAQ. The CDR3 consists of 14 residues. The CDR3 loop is CASSIGQSNEKLFF. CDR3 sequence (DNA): TGTGCCAGCAGCATCGGACAGTCTAATGAAAAACTGTTTTTT. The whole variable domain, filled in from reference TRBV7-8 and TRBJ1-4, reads GAGVSQSPRYKVAKRGQDVALRCDPISGHVSLFWYQQALGQGPEFLTYFQNEAQLDKSGLPSDRFFAERPEGSVSTLKIQRTQQEDSAVYLCASSIGQSNEKLFFGSGTQLSVL.

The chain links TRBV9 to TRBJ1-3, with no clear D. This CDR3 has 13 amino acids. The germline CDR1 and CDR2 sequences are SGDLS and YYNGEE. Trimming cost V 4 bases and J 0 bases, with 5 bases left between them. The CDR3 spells CASSIFSGNTIYF. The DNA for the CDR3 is TGTGCCAGCAGCATATTCTCTGGAAACACCATATATTTT.

CDR3 in DNA: TGTGCCAGCAGCGCTGAAACCGAATCTGAAGCTTTCTTT. Translated, it gives CASSAETESEAFF. The chain couples TRBV9 to TRBJ1-1; D remains ambiguous. This CDR3 comprises 13 residues. The V gene lost 3 bases and the J gene lost 6 bases, with 12 bases spanning the gap. Germline V lookup: CDR1 SGDLS, CDR2 YYNGEE.

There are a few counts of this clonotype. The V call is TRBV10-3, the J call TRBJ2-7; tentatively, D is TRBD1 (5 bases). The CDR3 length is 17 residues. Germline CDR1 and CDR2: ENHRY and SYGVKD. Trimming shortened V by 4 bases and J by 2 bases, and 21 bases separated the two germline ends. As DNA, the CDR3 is TGTGCCATCAGTGGGTCAGGTCAGGGCATGACGCCCTACGAGCAGTACTTC. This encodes CAISGSGQGMTPYEQYF.

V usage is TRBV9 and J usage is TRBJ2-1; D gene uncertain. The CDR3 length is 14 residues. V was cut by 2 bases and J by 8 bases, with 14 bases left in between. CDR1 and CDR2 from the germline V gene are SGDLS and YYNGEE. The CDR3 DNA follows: TGTGCCAGCAGCGTTTCGGCCGGCGGCTATGAGCAGTTCTTC. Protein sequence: CASSVSAGGYEQFF.

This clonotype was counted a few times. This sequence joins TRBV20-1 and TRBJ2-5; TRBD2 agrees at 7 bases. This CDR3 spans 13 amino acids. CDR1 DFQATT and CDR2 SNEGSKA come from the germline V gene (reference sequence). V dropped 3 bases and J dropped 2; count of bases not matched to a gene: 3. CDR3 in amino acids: CSASSSGQETQYF. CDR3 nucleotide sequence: TGCAGTGCTAGTTCTAGCGGTCAAGAGACCCAGTACTTC.

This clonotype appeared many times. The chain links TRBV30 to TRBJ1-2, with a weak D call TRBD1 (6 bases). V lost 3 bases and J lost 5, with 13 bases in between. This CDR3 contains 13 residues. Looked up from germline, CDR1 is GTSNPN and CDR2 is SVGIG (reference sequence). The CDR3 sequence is CAWRPNRVYGYTF. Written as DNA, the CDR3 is TGTGCCTGGAGGCCGAACAGGGTATATGGCTACACCTTC.

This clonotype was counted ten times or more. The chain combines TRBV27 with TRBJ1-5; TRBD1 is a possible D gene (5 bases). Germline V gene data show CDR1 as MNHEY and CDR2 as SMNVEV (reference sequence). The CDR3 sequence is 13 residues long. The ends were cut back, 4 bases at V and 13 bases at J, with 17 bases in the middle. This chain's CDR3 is CASSSHIRGVQHF. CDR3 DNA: TGTGCCAGCAGTTCACACATCCGGGGGGTTCAGCATTTT.

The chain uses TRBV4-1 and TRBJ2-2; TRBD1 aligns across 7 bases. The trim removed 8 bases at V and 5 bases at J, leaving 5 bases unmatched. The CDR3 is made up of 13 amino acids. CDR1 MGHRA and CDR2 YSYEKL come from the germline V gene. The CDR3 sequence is CASQTGMTGELFF. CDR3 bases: TGCGCCAGCCAGACAGGGATGACCGGGGAGCTGTTTTTT.

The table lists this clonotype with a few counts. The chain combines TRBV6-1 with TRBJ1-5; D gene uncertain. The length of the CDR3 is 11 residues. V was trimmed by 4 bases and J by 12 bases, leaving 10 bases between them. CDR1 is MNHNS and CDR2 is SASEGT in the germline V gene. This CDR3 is CASSAQSYQHF. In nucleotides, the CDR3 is TGTGCCAGCAGTGCTCAGTCCTACCAGCATTTT.

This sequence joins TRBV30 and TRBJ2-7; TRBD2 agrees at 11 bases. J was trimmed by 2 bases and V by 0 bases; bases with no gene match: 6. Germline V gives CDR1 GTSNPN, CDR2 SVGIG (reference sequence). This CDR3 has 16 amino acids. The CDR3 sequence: CAWSVLGLAVAYEQYF. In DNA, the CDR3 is TGTGCCTGGAGTGTACTGGGACTAGCGGTCGCCTACGAGCAGTACTTC. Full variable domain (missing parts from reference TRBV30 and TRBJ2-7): SQTIHQWPATLVQPVGSPLSLECTVEGTSNPNLYWYRQAAGRGLQLLFYSVGIGQISSEVPQNLSASRPQDRQFILSSKKLLLSDSGFYLCAWSVLGLAVAYEQYFGPGTRLTVT.

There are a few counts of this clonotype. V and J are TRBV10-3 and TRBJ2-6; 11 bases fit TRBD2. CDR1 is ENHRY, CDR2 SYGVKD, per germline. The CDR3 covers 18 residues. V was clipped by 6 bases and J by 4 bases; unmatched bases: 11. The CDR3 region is CAIRAGLAAQDGANVLTF. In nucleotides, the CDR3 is TGTGCCATCAGAGCGGGACTAGCGGCCCAGGACGGGGCCAACGTCCTGACTTTC.

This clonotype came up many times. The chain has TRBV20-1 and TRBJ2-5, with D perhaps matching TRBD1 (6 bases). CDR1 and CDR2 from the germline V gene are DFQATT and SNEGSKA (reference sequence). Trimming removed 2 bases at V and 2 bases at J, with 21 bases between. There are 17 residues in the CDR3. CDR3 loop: CSARLGQRIDSQETQYF. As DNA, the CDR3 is TGCAGTGCTAGACTAGGACAGCGAATCGACTCGCAAGAGACCCAGTACTTC.

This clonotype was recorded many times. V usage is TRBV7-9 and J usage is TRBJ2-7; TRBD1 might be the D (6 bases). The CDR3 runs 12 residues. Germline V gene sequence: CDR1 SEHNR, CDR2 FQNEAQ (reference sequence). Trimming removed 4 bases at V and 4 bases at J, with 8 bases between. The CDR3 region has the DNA TGTGCCAGCAGCTCGGACAGATACGAGCAGTACTTC. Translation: CASSSDRYEQYF. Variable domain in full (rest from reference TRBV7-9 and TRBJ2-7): DTGVSQNPRHKITKRGQNVTFRCDPISEHNRLYWYRQTLGQGPEFLTYFQNEAQLEKSRLLSDRFSAERPKGSFSTLEIQRTEQGDSAMYLCASSSDRYEQYFGPGTRLTVT.

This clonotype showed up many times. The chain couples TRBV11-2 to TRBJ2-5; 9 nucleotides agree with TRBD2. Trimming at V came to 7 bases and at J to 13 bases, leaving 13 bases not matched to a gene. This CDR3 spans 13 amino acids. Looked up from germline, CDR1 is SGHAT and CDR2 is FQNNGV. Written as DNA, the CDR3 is TGTGCCAGCACCCCTCGAAACGGGACTAGCCGGTACTTC. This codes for CASTPRNGTSRYF.

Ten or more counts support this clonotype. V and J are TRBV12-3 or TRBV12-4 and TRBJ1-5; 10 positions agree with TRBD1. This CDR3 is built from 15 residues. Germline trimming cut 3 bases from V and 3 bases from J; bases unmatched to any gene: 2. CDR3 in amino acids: CASSFGTGDNQPQHF. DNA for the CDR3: TGTGCCAGCAGTTTTGGGACAGGGGACAATCAGCCCCAGCATTTT.

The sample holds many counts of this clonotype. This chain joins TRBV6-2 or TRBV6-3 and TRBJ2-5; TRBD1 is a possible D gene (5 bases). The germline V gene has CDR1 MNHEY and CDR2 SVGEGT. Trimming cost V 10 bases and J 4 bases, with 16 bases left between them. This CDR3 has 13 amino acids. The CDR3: CATNIGAAETQYF. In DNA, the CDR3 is TGTGCCACCAACATAGGGGCGGCAGAGACCCAGTACTTC.

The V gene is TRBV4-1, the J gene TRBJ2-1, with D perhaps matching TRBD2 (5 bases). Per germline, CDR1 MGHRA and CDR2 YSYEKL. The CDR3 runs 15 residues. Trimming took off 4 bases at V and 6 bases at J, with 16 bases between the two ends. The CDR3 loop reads CASSRATGKLNEQFF. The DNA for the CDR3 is TGCGCCAGCAGCCGGGCGACGGGGAAGCTCAATGAGCAGTTCTTC.

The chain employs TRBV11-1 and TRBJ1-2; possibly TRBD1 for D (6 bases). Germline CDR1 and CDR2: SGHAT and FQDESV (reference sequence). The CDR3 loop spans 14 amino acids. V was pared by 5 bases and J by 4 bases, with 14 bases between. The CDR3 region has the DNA TGTGCCAGCAGCCAAGACGACAGGTTCTATGGCTACACCTTC. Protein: CASSQDDRFYGYTF.